Given below is one T cell receptor beta chain in context. The antigen is not known. With 60 Vbeta and 13 Jbeta primers, the PCR was carried out. Sequencing was performed with immunoSEQ multiplex PCR; in TCRdb, only in-frame clones are kept and a portion is missing. The data hold about 210,000 clones, with over 80% observed a single time. The data were taken from a study of cytomegalovirus exposure and HLA in healthy donors. Background on the study: A data release that came early held some 79 million unique TCRs from HLA-typed donors. Study-level points and caveats: As a later analysis revealed, most CMV-associated TCR beta chains appeared HLA-restricted. Presence/absence analyses treated sequencing depth as roughly uniform across donors.

Samples came from healthy bone marrow donors. V gave up 4 bases and J gave up 6 bases; unmatched junction bases: 2. The CDR3 is 13 amino acids. The germline V gene has CDR1 LGHNA and CDR2 YSLEER. The clonotype was recovered from a woman between 45 and 65 years old in good health and CMV-seropositive. The J gene is TRBJ2-1, the V gene TRBV4-3, with 8 bases that match TRBD2. The sample consisted of PBMCs. The CDR3 DNA sequence: TGCGCCAGCAGCCCCCTAGCGGGCAATGAGCAGTTCTTC. Protein: CASSPLAGNEQFF.